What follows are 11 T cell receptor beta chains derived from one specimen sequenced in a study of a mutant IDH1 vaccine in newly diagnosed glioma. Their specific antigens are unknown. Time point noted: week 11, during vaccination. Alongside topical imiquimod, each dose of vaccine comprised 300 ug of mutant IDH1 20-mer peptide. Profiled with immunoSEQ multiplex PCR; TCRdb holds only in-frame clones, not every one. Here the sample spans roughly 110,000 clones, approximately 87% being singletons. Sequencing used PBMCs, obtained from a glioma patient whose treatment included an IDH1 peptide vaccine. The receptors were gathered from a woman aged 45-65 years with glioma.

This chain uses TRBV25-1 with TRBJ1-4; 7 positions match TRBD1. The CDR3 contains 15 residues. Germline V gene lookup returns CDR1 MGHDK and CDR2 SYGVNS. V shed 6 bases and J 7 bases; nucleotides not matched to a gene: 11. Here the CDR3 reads CASSLGYRGGEKLFF. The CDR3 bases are TGTGCCAGCAGCCTCGGCTACAGGGGAGGTGAAAAACTGTTTTTT. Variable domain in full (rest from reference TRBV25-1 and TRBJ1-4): EADIYQTPRYLVIGTGKKITLECSQTMGHDKMYWYQQDPGMELHLIHYSYGVNSTEKGDLSSESTVSRIRTEHFPLTLESARPSHTSQYLCASSLGYRGGEKLFFGSGTQLSVL.

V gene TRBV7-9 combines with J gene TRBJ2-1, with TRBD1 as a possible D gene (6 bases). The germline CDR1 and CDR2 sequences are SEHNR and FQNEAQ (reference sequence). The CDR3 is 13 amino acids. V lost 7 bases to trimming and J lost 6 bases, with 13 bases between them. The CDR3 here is CASNLQGPNEQFF. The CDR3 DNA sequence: TGTGCCAGCAACCTCCAGGGGCCCAATGAGCAGTTCTTC.

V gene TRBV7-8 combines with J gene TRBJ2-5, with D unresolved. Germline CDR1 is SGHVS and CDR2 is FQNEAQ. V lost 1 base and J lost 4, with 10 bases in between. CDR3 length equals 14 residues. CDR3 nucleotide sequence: TGTGCCAGCAGCTTAGGCTCCCTACGAGAGACCCAGTACTTC. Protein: CASSLGSLRETQYF.

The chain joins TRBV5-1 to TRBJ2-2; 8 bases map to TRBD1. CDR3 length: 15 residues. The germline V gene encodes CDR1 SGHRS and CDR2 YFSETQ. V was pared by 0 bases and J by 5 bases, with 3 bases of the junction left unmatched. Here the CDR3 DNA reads TGCGCCAGCAGCTTGGTGGACAGGGAAACCGGGGAGCTGTTTTTT. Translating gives CASSLVDRETGELFF.

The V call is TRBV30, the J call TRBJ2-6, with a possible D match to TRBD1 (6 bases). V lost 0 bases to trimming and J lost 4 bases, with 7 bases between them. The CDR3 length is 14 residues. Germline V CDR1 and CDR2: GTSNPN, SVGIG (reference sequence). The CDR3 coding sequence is TGTGCCTGGAGTGTAGGACAGGGGGCCAACGTCCTGACTTTC. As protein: CAWSVGQGANVLTF.

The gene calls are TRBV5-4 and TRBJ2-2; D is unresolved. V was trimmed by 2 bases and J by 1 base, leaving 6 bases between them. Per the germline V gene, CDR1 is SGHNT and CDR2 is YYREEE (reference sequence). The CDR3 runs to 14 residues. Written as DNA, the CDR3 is TGTGCCAGCAGCTTAAACCAGAACACCGGGGAGCTGTTTTTT. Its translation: CASSLNQNTGELFF.

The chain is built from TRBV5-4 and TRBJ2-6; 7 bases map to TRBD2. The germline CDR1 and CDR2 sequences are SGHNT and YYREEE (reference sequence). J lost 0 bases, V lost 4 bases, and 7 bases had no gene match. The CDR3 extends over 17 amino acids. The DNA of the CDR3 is TGTGCCAGCAGCACGGGACTACGATTCTCTGGGGCCAACGTCCTGACTTTC. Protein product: CASSTGLRFSGANVLTF.

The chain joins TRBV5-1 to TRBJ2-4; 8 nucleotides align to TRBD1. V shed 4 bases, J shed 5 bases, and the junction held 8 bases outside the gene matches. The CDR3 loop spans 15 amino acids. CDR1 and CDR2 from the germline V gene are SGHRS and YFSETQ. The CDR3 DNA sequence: TGCGCCAGCAGCCTAGACAGGGGAGGCGAAAACATTCAGTACTTC. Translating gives CASSLDRGGENIQYF.

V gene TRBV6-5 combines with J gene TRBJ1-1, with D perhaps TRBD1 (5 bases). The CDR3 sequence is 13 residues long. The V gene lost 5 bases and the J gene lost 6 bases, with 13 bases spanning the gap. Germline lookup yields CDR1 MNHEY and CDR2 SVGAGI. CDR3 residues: CASSENPGAEAFF. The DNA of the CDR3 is TGTGCCAGCAGTGAAAATCCGGGGGCTGAAGCTTTCTTT.

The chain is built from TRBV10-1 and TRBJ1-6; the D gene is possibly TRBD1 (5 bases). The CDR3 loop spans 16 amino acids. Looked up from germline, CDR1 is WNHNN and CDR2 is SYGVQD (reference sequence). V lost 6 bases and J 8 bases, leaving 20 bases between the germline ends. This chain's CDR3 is CASRPEMGLRDSPLHF. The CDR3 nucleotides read TGCGCCAGCAGGCCAGAGATGGGACTGCGGGATTCACCCCTCCACTTT.

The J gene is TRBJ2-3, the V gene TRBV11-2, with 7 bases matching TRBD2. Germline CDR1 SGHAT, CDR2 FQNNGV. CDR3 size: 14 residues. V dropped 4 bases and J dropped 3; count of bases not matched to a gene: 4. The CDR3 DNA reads TGTGCCAGCAGCTCTGGGGGGGGAACAGATACGCAGTATTTT. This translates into CASSSGGGTDTQYF.